Following are 9 T cell receptor beta chains from one sample sequenced in a study of CD8 T cells in Susac syndrome. The authors reverse transcribed roughly 0.5 to 1 ug RNA with random hexamers. A single record per CDR3 protein comes from TCRdb applying MiXCR to the immunoSEQ multiplex PCR reads. The table shows roughly 80,000 distinct CDR3 sequences, with roughly 90% occurring only once. Sequenced sample: CD8+ T cells from PBMCs. The receptors stem from a human donor with multiple sclerosis.

The rearrangement links TRBV28 to TRBJ2-1, with D possibly being TRBD2 (6 bases). The germline CDR1 and CDR2 sequences are MDHEN and SYDVKM. With 10 bases removed from V and 1 base from J, the gap between germline ends came to 23 bases. This CDR3 region has 17 residues. The CDR3 spells CATKPGPGGSSYNEQFF. CDR3 DNA: TGTGCCACCAAACCGGGGCCTGGGGGGAGTTCCTACAATGAGCAGTTCTTC.

The genes are TRBV28 and TRBJ2-1; 9 nucleotides align to TRBD2. In germline, CDR1 is MDHEN, CDR2 SYDVKM. With 7 bases clipped from V and 0 bases from J, the junction kept 7 bases outside the gene matches. This CDR3 spans 16 amino acids. The CDR3 protein is CASIAASGISYNEQFF. The CDR3 region has the DNA TGTGCCAGCATAGCCGCTAGCGGGATCTCCTACAATGAGCAGTTCTTC.

The chain uses TRBV5-6 and TRBJ2-1, with 7 nucleotides matching TRBD1. CDR1 is SGHDT and CDR2 is YYEEEE in the germline V gene. The junction had 6 bases not matched to a gene; V was cut back by 0 bases and J by 15 bases. This CDR3 has 12 amino acids. The CDR3 reads CASSLERGLVFF. Written as DNA, the CDR3 is TGTGCCAGCAGCTTGGAGAGGGGGCTTGTGTTCTTC.

The V gene is TRBV4-3, the J gene TRBJ2-3; 9 nucleotides agree with TRBD2. The CDR3 runs 15 residues. The V gene's germline CDR1 is LGHNA and CDR2 YSLEER. J lost 5 bases, V lost 6 bases, and 9 bases had no gene match. CDR3 sequence (DNA): TGCGCCAGCAGTCGATTAGCGGGAGAGATAGATACGCAGTATTTT. This codes for CASSRLAGEIDTQYF.

The chain combines TRBV12-3 or TRBV12-4 with TRBJ1-1; no reliable D call. Trimming cost V 6 bases and J 6 bases, with 14 bases left between them. The CDR3 sequence is 13 residues long. CDR3: CASSIPPGPEAFF. CDR3 DNA: TGTGCCAGCAGCATACCCCCCGGACCTGAAGCTTTCTTT.

CDR3 amino acids: CASGLRDYPRGEQFF. The DNA of the CDR3 is TGTGCCAGCGGACTCCGGGACTATCCCAGGGGAGAGCAGTTCTTC. The gene calls are TRBV12-3 or TRBV12-4 and TRBJ2-1; tentatively, D is TRBD2 (7 bases). The CDR3 runs to 15 residues. The germline V and J ends were trimmed by 8 bases and 10 bases, with 24 bases remaining between them.

The V gene is TRBV2, the J gene TRBJ2-3; D unclear. Germline CDR1 and CDR2: SNHLY and FYNNEI. CDR3 length: 17 amino acids. The V gene lost 4 bases and the J gene lost 4 bases, with 21 bases spanning the gap. The CDR3 sequence: CASSGKSGSRAADTQYF. In nucleotides, the CDR3 is TGTGCCAGCAGTGGGAAGTCGGGCAGCCGAGCAGCAGATACGCAGTATTTT.

In its sample, this clonotype was seen a few times. The chain has TRBV28 and TRBJ2-7; weak D call: TRBD1 (5 bases). This CDR3 contains 15 residues. The V end was cut by 5 bases, the J end by 2 bases, with 16 bases between. CDR1 MDHEN and CDR2 SYDVKM come from the germline V gene. CDR3 DNA sequence: TGTGCCAGCAGTCCCCCCGGCAGGGCAGCCTACGAGCAGTACTTC. Translation: CASSPPGRAAYEQYF.

The V call is TRBV6-2 or TRBV6-3, the J call TRBJ1-1; TRBD1 matches at 11 bases. The CDR3 runs 19 residues. V shed 2 bases and J 0 bases; nucleotides not matched to a gene: 11. From germline, CDR1 is MNHEY and CDR2 SVGEGT. The CDR3 here is CASSYAPGTGGEMNTEAFF. The CDR3 DNA sequence: TGTGCCAGCAGTTACGCTCCCGGGACAGGGGGTGAAATGAACACTGAAGCTTTCTTT.